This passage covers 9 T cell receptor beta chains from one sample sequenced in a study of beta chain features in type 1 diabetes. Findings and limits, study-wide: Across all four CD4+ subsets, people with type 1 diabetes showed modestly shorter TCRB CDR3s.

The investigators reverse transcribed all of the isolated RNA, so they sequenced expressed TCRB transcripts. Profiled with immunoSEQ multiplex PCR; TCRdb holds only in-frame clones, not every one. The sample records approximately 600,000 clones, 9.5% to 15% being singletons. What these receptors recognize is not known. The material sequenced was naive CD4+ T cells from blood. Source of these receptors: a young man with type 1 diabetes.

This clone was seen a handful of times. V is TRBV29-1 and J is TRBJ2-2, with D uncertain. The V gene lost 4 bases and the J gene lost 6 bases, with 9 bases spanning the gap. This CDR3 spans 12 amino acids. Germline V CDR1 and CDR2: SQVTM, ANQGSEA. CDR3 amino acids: CSVGRESGELFF. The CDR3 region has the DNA TGCAGCGTTGGTAGGGAATCCGGGGAGCTGTTTTTT.

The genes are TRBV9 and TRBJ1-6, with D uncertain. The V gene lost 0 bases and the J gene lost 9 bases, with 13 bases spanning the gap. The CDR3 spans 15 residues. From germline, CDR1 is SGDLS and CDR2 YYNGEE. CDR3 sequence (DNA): TGTGCCAGCAGCGTAGGGCAGCGGGAGGGTTCACCCCTCCACTTT. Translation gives CASSVGQREGSPLHF.

The CDR3 loop is CASSVLSPSRRNQPQHF. The DNA of the CDR3 is TGTGCCAGCAGTGTACTCTCCCCCAGCAGGCGAAATCAGCCCCAGCATTTT. This chain uses TRBV2 with TRBJ1-5; no clear D. This CDR3 is 17 amino acids long. V was pared by 4 bases and J by 4 bases, with 20 bases between. CDR1 and CDR2 from the germline V gene are SNHLY and FYNNEI.

The chain's CDR3 is CASMKNTGELFF. The CDR3, as DNA: TGTGCCAGTATGAAGAACACCGGGGAGCTGTTTTTT. The genes are TRBV28 and TRBJ2-2; D ambiguous. The CDR3 is 12 amino acids. Germline CDR1 and CDR2: MDHEN and SYDVKM. With 9 bases removed from V and 1 base from J, the gap between germline ends came to 6 bases.

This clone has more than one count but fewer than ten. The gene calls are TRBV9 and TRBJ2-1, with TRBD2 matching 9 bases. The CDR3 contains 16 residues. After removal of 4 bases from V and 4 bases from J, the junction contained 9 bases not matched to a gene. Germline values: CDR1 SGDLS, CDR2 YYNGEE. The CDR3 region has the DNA TGTGCCAGCAGCCCCCGAAGTGCGGGGGGGTACAATGAGCAGTTCTTC. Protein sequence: CASSPRSAGGYNEQFF. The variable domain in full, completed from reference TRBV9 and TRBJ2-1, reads DSGVTQTPKHLITATGQRVTLRCSPRSGDLSVYWYQQSLDQGLQFLIQYYNGEERAKGNILERFSAQQFPDLHSELNLSSLELGDSALYFCASSPRSAGGYNEQFFGPGTRLTVL.

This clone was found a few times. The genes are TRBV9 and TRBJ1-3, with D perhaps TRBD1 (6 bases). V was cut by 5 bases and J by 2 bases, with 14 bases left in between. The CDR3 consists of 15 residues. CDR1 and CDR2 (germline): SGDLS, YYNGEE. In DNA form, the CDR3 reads TGTGCCAGCAGTACTTCTACAGGGACTGGAAACACCATATATTTT. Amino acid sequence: CASSTSTGTGNTIYF.

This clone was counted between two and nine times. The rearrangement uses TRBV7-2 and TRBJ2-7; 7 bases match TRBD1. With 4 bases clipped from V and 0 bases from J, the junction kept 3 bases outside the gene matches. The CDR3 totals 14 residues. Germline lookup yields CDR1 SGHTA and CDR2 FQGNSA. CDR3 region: CASSSTGSSYEQYF. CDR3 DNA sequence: TGTGCCAGCAGCTCGACAGGGAGCTCCTACGAGCAGTACTTC.

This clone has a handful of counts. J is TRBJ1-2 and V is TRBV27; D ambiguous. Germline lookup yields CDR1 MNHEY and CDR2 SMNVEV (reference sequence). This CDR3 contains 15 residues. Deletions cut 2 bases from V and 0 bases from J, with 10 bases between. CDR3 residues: CASSLDQRANYGYTF. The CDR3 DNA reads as TGTGCCAGCAGTTTAGACCAGAGGGCTAACTATGGCTACACCTTC.

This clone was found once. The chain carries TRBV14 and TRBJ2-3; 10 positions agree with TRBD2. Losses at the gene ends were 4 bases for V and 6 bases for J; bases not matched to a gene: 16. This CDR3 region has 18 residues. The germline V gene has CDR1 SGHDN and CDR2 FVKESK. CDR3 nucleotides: TGTGCCAGCAGCCCCGGGCGGAGAGCGGGGGGGAATTTCGATACGCAGTATTTT. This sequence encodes CASSPGRRAGGNFDTQYF.